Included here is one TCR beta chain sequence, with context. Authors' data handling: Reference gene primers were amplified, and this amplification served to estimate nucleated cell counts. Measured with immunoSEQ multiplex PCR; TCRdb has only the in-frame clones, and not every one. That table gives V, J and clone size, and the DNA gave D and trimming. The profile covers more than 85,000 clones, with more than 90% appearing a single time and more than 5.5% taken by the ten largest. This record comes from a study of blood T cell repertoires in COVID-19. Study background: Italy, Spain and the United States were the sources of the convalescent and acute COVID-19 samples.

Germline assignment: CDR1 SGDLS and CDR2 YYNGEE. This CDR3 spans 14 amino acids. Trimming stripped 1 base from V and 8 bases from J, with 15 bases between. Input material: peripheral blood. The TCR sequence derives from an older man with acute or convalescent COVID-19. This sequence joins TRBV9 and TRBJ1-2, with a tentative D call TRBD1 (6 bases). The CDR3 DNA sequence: TGTGCCAGCAGCGTACCTGGGGGCGGGGGGGGCTACACCTTC. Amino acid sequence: CASSVPGGGGGYTF.